Each of the 9 T cell receptor beta chains below was sequenced from the same sample in a study of Ad26.COV2.S vaccination and SARS-CoV-2 variants. Regarding treatment: around 19 received Ad26.COV2.S at low or high dose, single or two shots; about 5 received placebo; per-sample allocation not given. Samples came from day 63 after the first vaccine or placebo injection. The data were produced by immunoSEQ multiplex PCR, yet TCRdb's version contains in-frame clones alone and is incomplete. Seen here are 350,000 to 500,000 clones, 85% to 90% observed once, and the top ten hold around 3.6%. The sequences come from peripheral blood, collected in a trial of Ad26.COV2.S vaccine versus placebo. These TCRs come from a person between 18 and 65 years old who received the Ad26.COV2.S COVID-19 vaccine or a placebo.

The J gene is TRBJ2-7, the V gene TRBV10-3; 10 bases fit TRBD1. Germline loops: CDR1 ENHRY, CDR2 SYGVKD. CDR3 length equals 14 residues. V shed 4 bases, J shed 3 bases, and the junction held 3 bases outside the gene matches. As DNA, the CDR3 is TGTGCCATCAGTGCCGGGACAGGGGACTACGAGCAGTACTTC. Its protein is CAISAGTGDYEQYF.

J is TRBJ2-3 and V is TRBV7-3; TRBD1 matches at 7 bases. The CDR3 spans 13 residues. Losses at the gene ends were 5 bases for V and 6 bases for J; bases not matched to a gene: 5. In germline, CDR1 is SGHTA, CDR2 FQGTGA. In DNA, the CDR3 is TGTGCCAGCAGCCGACAGGGCCTGGATACGCAGTATTTT. Translation gives CASSRQGLDTQYF.

This chain connects TRBV7-6 to TRBJ1-4, with 7 bases matching TRBD1. After removal of 5 bases from V and 1 base from J, the junction contained 7 bases not matched to a gene. Germline V gene lookup returns CDR1 SGHVS and CDR2 FNYEAQ. This CDR3 spans 16 amino acids. In DNA, the CDR3 is TGTGCCAGCAGCCCGTACCGACAGGGAACTAATGAAAAACTGTTTTTT. It encodes CASSPYRQGTNEKLFF.

The rearrangement links TRBV7-9 to TRBJ2-1; perhaps TRBD1 as D (6 bases). V lost 5 bases and J lost 4, with 9 bases in between. CDR3 length: 13 residues. The germline V gene encodes CDR1 SEHNR and CDR2 FQNEAQ (reference sequence). CDR3 DNA sequence: TGTGCCAGCAGCCGGACAGAGTACAATGAGCAGTTCTTC. Translating gives CASSRTEYNEQFF.

V usage is TRBV28 and J usage is TRBJ2-3; D not certain. V dropped 6 bases and J dropped 7 bases, with 11 bases sitting between them. Germline CDR1 MDHEN, CDR2 SYDVKM. The CDR3 consists of 12 residues. The CDR3 is CASSRVVNTQYF. CDR3 in DNA: TGTGCCAGCAGCCGAGTAGTAAATACGCAGTATTTT.

The chain has TRBV10-3 and TRBJ1-5, with D possibly matching TRBD1 (5 bases). The CDR3 sequence is 13 residues long. CDR1 and CDR2 from the germline V gene are ENHRY and SYGVKD. V was clipped by 6 bases and J by 5 bases, with 11 bases between them. The DNA for the CDR3 is TGTGCCATCAGACCCGACAGAGATCAGCCCCAGCATTTT. This encodes CAIRPDRDQPQHF.

This chain connects TRBV19 to TRBJ1-6; TRBD1 is a possible D gene (6 bases). Trimming removed 3 bases from V and 7 bases from J, with 13 bases in between. This CDR3 has 15 residues. CDR1 is LNHDA, CDR2 SQIVND, per germline (reference sequence). The CDR3 region has the DNA TGTGCCAGTAGTATGAGGGACATGTTGAATTCACCCCTCCACTTT. Translated: CASSMRDMLNSPLHF.

The rearrangement links TRBV3-1 (or the pseudogene TRBV3-2) to TRBJ2-1; no definite D call. CDR3 length: 13 residues. The germline V and J ends were trimmed by 0 bases and 8 bases, with 8 bases remaining between them. Germline CDR1 and CDR2: LGHDT and YNNKEL (reference sequence). Written as DNA, the CDR3 is TGTGCCAGCAGCCAAGATGGTGGGGATGAGCAGTTCTTC. Protein product: CASSQDGGDEQFF.

The chain recombines TRBV7-2 with TRBJ2-5; D is undetermined. There are 15 residues in the CDR3. Germline-derived CDR1 and CDR2 are SGHTA and FQGNSA. The V end was cut by 2 bases, the J end by 5 bases, with 15 bases between. CDR3 region: CASSLPSEGWETQYF. As DNA, the CDR3 is TGTGCCAGCAGCTTACCATCAGAAGGGTGGGAGACCCAGTACTTC.